These T cell receptor beta chains were read from a single sample in a study of T cell changes during pregnancy in multiple sclerosis. Method: immunoSEQ multiplex PCR; TCRdb's copy keeps in-frame clones and lacks some. The table records around 20,000 clones, about 90% of them present only once. Source: CD8+ T cells from peripheral blood mononuclear cells, taken after pregnancy. Receptors originate from a female donor in good health, enrolled as a control in a pregnancy study. Both conserved end residues are part of each CDR3. A D gene is named only where the DNA matches it firmly. The listing skips clone size in some rows; elsewhere it reads once, few, many or a size class.

TRBD1 TRBJ1-1 NA TRBV25-1 CASSESSSGQRSPEAFF TGTGCCAGCAGTGAATCATCCTCGGGACAGCGCTCACCTGAAGCTTTCTTT
NA TRBJ2-7 NA TRBV6-1 CASSLTVTYEQYF TGTGCCAGCAGTCTGACAGTTACCTACGAGCAGTACTTC
TRBD1 TRBJ1-2 NA TRBV29-1 CSVEDWGTESPSNYGYTF TGCAGCGTTGAAGATTGGGGGACAGAATCGCCCTCTAACTATGGCTACACCTTC
NA TRBJ1-3 NA TRBV9 CASSVGTSGNTIYF TGTGCCAGCAGCGTCGGTACCTCTGGAAACACCATATATTTT
NA TRBJ2-7 once TRBV11-1 CASTYNEGSYEQYF TGTGCCAGCACCTATAACGAGGGTTCCTACGAGCAGTACTTC
NA TRBJ2-3 NA TRBV27 CASGQDVSTDTQYF TGTGCCAGCGGTCAGGATGTAAGCACAGATACGCAGTATTTT
NA TRBJ2-2 NA TRBV9 CASSVGRGRTGELFF TGTGCCAGCAGCGTAGGGAGGGGGCGGACCGGGGAGCTGTTTTTT
TRBD2 TRBJ2-2 NA TRBV6-4 CASSDSGGADGELFF TGTGCCAGCAGTGACAGCGGGGGCGCTGACGGGGAGCTGTTTTTT
NA TRBJ1-1 NA TRBV5-5 CASSREREAFF TGTGCCAGCAGCCGGGAACGGGAAGCTTTCTTT
NA TRBJ1-5 NA TRBV27 CASSSDRYQPQHF TGTGCCAGCAGCTCTGACAGGTATCAGCCCCAGCATTTT
NA TRBJ2-7 NA TRBV27 CASSPLPTGEQYF TGTGCCAGCAGTCCCCTCCCCACCGGCGAGCAGTACTTC
NA TRBJ2-1 NA TRBV6-5 CASSDGGRGEQFF TGTGCCAGCAGTGACGGGGGGCGCGGTGAGCAGTTCTTC
TRBD2 TRBJ2-1 NA TRBV4-1 CASSHESGGAYNEQFF TGCGCCAGCAGCCATGAGAGCGGGGGGGCCTACAATGAGCAGTTCTTC
NA TRBJ1-6 NA TRBV23-1 CASKPHIQKVNSPLHF TGCGCCAGCAAACCACACATCCAAAAAGTTAATTCACCCCTCCACTTT
TRBD2 TRBJ2-1 NA TRBV7-3 CASSWTSGGAYEQFF TGTGCCAGCAGTTGGACTAGCGGGGGGGCATATGAGCAGTTCTTC
NA TRBJ1-6 NA TRBV28 CASSLSPVQGLQSPLHF TGTGCCAGCAGTTTATCGCCTGTACAGGGTTTACAGTCACCCCTCCACTTT
NA TRBJ1-2 few TRBV6-1 CASSDLAVSWIWGYTF TGTGCCAGCAGTGACCTCGCGGTCAGTTGGATTTGGGGCTACACCTTC
NA TRBJ1-1 NA TRBV29-1 CSVAISIHMNTEAFF TGCAGCGTCGCCATCTCGATCCACATGAACACTGAAGCTTTCTTT
TRBD1 TRBJ1-4 NA TRBV5-1 CASSLITGGREKLFF TGCGCCAGCAGCTTGATCACAGGGGGCCGGGAAAAACTGTTTTTT
TRBD2 TRBJ2-1 NA TRBV7-2 CASTPGLAGAAYNEQFF TGTGCCAGCACCCCGGGACTAGCGGGGGCCGCCTACAATGAGCAGTTCTTC
TRBD1 TRBJ2-5 NA TRBV27 CASSRDRDEQYF TGTGCCAGCAGTCGCGACAGGGATGAGCAGTACTTC
TRBD1 TRBJ1-4 NA TRBV25-1 CASSPRDSNEKLFF TGTGCCAGCAGTCCCCGGGACAGTAATGAAAAACTGTTTTTT
TRBD1 TRBJ1-1 NA TRBV7-3 CASSFGQGRTEAFF TGTGCCAGCAGCTTCGGACAGGGAAGAACTGAAGCTTTCTTT
NA TRBJ2-2 NA TRBV12-5 CASEEGNTGELFF TGTGCTAGTGAGGAGGGGAACACCGGGGAGCTGTTTTTT
NA TRBJ1-4 NA TRBV5-4 CASSLLVRGGEKLFF TGTGCCAGCAGCTTGTTGGTTCGAGGAGGTGAAAAACTGTTTTTT
TRBD1 TRBJ2-7 NA TRBV6-1 CASSDAQGAYEQYF TGTGCCAGCAGTGATGCCCAGGGGGCCTACGAGCAGTACTTC
TRBD1 TRBJ1-6 NA TRBV27 CATRLGTAFYNSPLHF TGTGCCACCCGCCTCGGGACAGCCTTCTATAATTCACCCCTCCACTTT
TRBD1 TRBJ1-2 NA TRBV7-3 CASSLTGDYGYTF TGTGCCAGCAGCCTGACAGGGGACTATGGCTACACCTTC